Listed here are 4 T cell receptor beta chains from one sample, sequenced in a study of blood T cell repertoires in COVID-19. Generated by immunoSEQ multiplex PCR, the TCRdb table keeps only in-frame clones and is missing some. The sample shows about 260,000 clones, roughly 87% of them seen only once. The sample consisted of peripheral blood. The receptors were sampled from a woman aged 45-65 years who had recovered from COVID-19.

V usage is TRBV7-9 and J usage is TRBJ1-1, with TRBD1 matching over 11 bases. Trimming took 6 bases from V and 3 from J; bases not matched to a gene: 6. The CDR3 length is 15 residues. The germline V gene encodes CDR1 SEHNR and CDR2 FQNEAQ (reference sequence). The CDR3 is CASSSRTGGYTEAFF. In DNA form, the CDR3 reads TGTGCCAGCAGTTCGAGGACAGGGGGCTACACTGAAGCTTTCTTT.

The chain uses TRBV6-5 and TRBJ2-7, with 9 bases fitting TRBD2. Unmatched junction bases numbered 2, after V lost 2 bases and J lost 0 bases. CDR1 and CDR2 (germline): MNHEY, SVGAGI. This CDR3 has 15 residues. CDR3 amino acids: CASSYVSGSSYEQYF. The CDR3 nucleotides read TGTGCCAGCAGTTACGTTAGCGGGAGCTCCTACGAGCAGTACTTC.

The chain combines TRBV28 with TRBJ2-1; 14 nucleotides agree with TRBD2. CDR3 length: 17 amino acids. The germline gives CDR1 MDHEN, CDR2 SYDVKM. Losses at the gene ends were 0 bases for V and 8 bases for J; bases not matched to a gene: 6. The CDR3 protein is CASSLWGTSGSSHEQFF. DNA of the CDR3: TGTGCCAGCAGTTTATGGGGGACTAGCGGGAGTAGCCATGAGCAGTTCTTC.

This clone was observed a single time. The rearrangement links TRBV7-2 to TRBJ1-4; D gene uncertain. The CDR3 covers 15 residues. The germline V and J ends were trimmed by 5 bases and 5 bases, with 15 bases remaining between them. Germline-derived CDR1 and CDR2 are SGHTA and FQGNSA. This CDR3 is CASSHRGGWNEKLFF. The CDR3 DNA is TGTGCCAGCAGCCACCGGGGAGGGTGGAATGAAAAACTGTTTTTT.